The 6 T cell receptor beta chains given below trace back to one sample, sequenced in a study of response to subunit inactivated influenza vaccine. TCRdb re-derived calls from the RT-PCR reads in MiXCR, one entry per CDR3 protein. The sample holds approximately 170,000 distinct CDR3 sequences; about 12% are singletons and the top ten take less than 30%. The sample was also linked to a second study, of T cells expressing NK-cell markers. That publication notes: Synthesis of TCR beta cDNA relied on 5'RACE template switching carrying UMIs.

Sequenced here: CD8+ T cells sorted from PBMCs, sampled roughly 12 days after vaccination. The source of these receptors is a man between 50 and 59 years old who received an inactivated influenza vaccine.

This clonotype came up a few times. The rearrangement joins TRBV4-2 to TRBJ1-6; D is perhaps TRBD1 (6 bases). CDR1 and CDR2 from the germline V gene are LGHNA and YNFKEQ. CDR3 length equals 18 residues. V was pared by 0 bases and J by 10 bases, with 22 bases between. As DNA, the CDR3 is TGTGCCAGCAGCCAAGAGGGCCTGCGACAGGTGTTTCGGTCACCCCTCCACTTT. Translation: CASSQEGLRQVFRSPLHF.

This chain uses TRBV29-1 with TRBJ2-7, with 7 positions matching TRBD1. V shed 1 base, J shed 3 bases, and the junction held 6 bases outside the gene matches. The CDR3 covers 14 residues. CDR1 is SQVTM and CDR2 is ANQGSEA in the germline V gene. DNA of the CDR3: TGCAGCGTTGAAGGGACAGGTGGGCTCTACGAGCAGTACTTC. Protein product: CSVEGTGGLYEQYF.

This clonotype turned up a few times. The chain recombines TRBV20-1 with TRBJ2-3; 8 nucleotides match TRBD2. The CDR3 contains 11 residues. V was pared by 5 bases and J by 6 bases, with 1 base of the junction left unmatched. Germline V CDR1 and CDR2: DFQATT, SNEGSKA (reference sequence). The CDR3, as DNA: TGCAGTGCTTTAGCGGGGGATACGCAGTATTTT. Translated, it gives CSALAGDTQYF.

This clonotype was seen a few times. The chain uses TRBV9 and TRBJ2-1; 11 bases match TRBD2. The CDR3 extends over 16 amino acids. V lost 3 bases, J lost 6 bases, and 8 bases stayed unmatched. The germline V gene encodes CDR1 SGDLS and CDR2 YYNGEE. The CDR3 DNA is TGTGCCAGCAGCGCCCAGACCGGGACTAGCGGCAATGAGCAGTTCTTC. Amino acid sequence: CASSAQTGTSGNEQFF.

The chain recombines TRBV29-1 with TRBJ2-6, with D possibly TRBD1 on 5 matching bases. The CDR3 is 16 residues long. Germline V CDR1 and CDR2: SQVTM, ANQGSEA. With 6 bases removed from V and 2 bases from J, the gap between germline ends came to 17 bases. This CDR3 is CSVRAGHIAGANVLTF. The CDR3 nucleotides read TGCAGCGTAAGGGCAGGGCACATCGCTGGGGCCAACGTCCTGACTTTC.

This chain connects TRBV29-1 to TRBJ1-4, with no clear D. V lost 3 bases and J 16 bases, leaving 18 bases between the germline ends. Germline assignment: CDR1 SQVTM and CDR2 ANQGSEA. The CDR3 length is 12 residues. The CDR3 loop is CSVELTDAARFF. CDR3 DNA sequence: TGCAGCGTTGAGCTGACGGACGCTGCACGGTTTTTT.